This T cell receptor beta chain was recorded in a study of Graves' ophthalmopathy and Graves' hyperthyroidism. As for the study in general: Before any treatment was given, at initial diagnosis, peripheral blood was collected. General observations from the study: Blood samples also showed most expanded thyroid clonotypes exceeding 0.001 frequency.

About this clonotype itself: The antigen remains unidentified.

From RNA, the CDR3 regions of TCR beta chains were amplified and sequenced. First-round RT-PCR with HTBI primers preceded a second-round multiplex PCR. TCRdb re-analysed the multiplex PCR reads in MiXCR, keeping a single row per CDR3 protein. The profile covers 740,000 or so distinct CDR3 sequences, with approximately 40% appearing a single time and 35% to 55% taken by the ten largest. The V segment lost 0 bases and the J segment 2 bases; nucleotides outside the gene matches: 9. The CDR3 has 17 amino acids. Germline V gene lookup returns CDR1 LNHNV and CDR2 YYDKDF (reference sequence). As the starting material, roughly 9.8 ml of fresh peripheral blood yielded the PBMCs.

Sequencing was performed on peripheral blood. The receptor was derived from an adult man with Graves' ophthalmopathy. V gene TRBV15 combines with J gene TRBJ2-7, with 8 bases aligning to TRBD2. CDR3 sequence (DNA): TGTGCCACCAGCAGAGATTTGCGGGCGGGGGGACCCTACGAGCAGTACTTC. Protein sequence: CATSRDLRAGGPYEQYF.